This T cell receptor beta chain stems from a study of blood T cell repertoires in COVID-19. Whole-study context: Samples representing acute and convalescent COVID-19 were sourced from the United States, Italy and Spain. T cells, B-cell-depleted T cells, or PBMCs supplied cDNA or gDNA.

In the authors' methods: Reference gene primer amplification gave estimated nucleated cell counts. Clones were sequenced by immunoSEQ multiplex PCR, and TCRdb holds only the in-frame ones, with some missing. That table gives V, J and clone size, and the DNA gave D and trimming. The sample includes more than 60,000 clones, roughly 90% seen only once; the top ten take 16%. The V end was cut by 1 base, the J end by 2 bases, with 18 bases between. CDR3 size: 18 residues. Germline lookup yields CDR1 SGHAT and CDR2 FQNNGV. V usage is TRBV11-2 and J usage is TRBJ1-5; D remains unclear. The TCR originated in a woman older than 75 with active or convalescent COVID-19. Sequenced input: peripheral blood. The CDR3 region has the DNA TGTGCCAGCAGCTTAGTAGGTCGGAGGGCCTCGGGCAATCAGCCCCAGCATTTT. Protein: CASSLVGRRASGNQPQHF.